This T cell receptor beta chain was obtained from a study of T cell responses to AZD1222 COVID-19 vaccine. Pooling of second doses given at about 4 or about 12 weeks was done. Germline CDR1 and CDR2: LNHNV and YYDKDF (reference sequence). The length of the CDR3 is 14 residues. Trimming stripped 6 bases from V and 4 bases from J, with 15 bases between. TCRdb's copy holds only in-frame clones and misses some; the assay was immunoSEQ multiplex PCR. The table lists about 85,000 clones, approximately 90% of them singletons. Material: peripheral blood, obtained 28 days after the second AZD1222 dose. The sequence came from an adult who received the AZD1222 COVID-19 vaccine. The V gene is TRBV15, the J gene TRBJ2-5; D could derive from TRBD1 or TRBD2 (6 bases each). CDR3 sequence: CATSGGGYGETQYF. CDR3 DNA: TGTGCCACCAGTGGAGGGGGGTACGGAGAGACCCAGTACTTC.